This T cell receptor (beta chain) is from a study of blood T cell repertoires in COVID-19. Study summary: The United States, Italy and Spain supplied acute and convalescent COVID-19 samples. Sources were T cells, B-cell-depleted T cells, or PBMCs; the material itself was cDNA or gDNA.

Repertoires were generated with immunoSEQ multiplex PCR, while TCRdb's copy carries only in-frame clones and drops some. The repertoire holds 200,000 to 300,000 clones, approximately 86% seen once, with approximately 2.4% in the top ten. Participants' reported clinical history set cohort assignment. The study counted Cohort 3 donors as recovered given two negative PCRs, clearance, or symptom resolution. The ends lost 3 bases at V and 2 bases at J; junction bases unmatched: 4. This CDR3 contains 16 residues. The germline gives CDR1 LNHNV, CDR2 YYDKDF (reference sequence). Input material: PBMCs or T cells enriched from blood (not recorded which). The gene calls are TRBV15 and TRBJ2-1, with 10 nucleotides matching TRBD2. The sequence was collected from a woman aged 18-35 years who had recovered from COVID-19. The CDR3 DNA reads TGTGCCACCAGCAGCTGGACTAGCGGTGCCTACAATGAGCAGTTCTTC. Translation: CATSSWTSGAYNEQFF.